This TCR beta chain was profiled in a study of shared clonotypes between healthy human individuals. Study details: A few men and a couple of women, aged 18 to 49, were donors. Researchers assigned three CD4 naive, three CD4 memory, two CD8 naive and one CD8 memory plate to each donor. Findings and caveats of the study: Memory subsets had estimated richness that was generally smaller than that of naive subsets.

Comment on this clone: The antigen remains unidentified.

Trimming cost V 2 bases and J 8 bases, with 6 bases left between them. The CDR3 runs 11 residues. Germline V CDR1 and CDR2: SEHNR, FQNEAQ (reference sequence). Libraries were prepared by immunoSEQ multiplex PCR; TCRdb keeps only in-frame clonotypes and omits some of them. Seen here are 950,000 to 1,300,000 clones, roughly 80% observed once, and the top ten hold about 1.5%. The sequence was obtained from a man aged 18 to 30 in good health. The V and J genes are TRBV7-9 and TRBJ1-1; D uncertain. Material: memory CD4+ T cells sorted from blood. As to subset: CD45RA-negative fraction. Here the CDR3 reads CASSLQIEAFF. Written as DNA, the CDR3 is TGTGCCAGCAGCTTACAAATAGAAGCTTTCTTT.